Listed below are T cell receptor beta chains from one sample, sequenced in a study of beta chain features in type 1 diabetes. The repertoire was sequenced with immunoSEQ multiplex PCR; TCRdb's copy has only in-frame clones and lacks some. This table has roughly 500,000 clones, about 10% appearing once. Sequencing was carried out using naive CD4+ T cells from blood. The receptors stem from a woman aged 18-29 years in good health. Both conserved end residues are part of each CDR3. The D gene is left open where the match is weak. Size is stated for part of the rows, as once, few or many counts, or as a class when the clone is expanded.

V gene	clone size	D gene	J gene	CDR3 DNA	CDR3 protein
TRBV14	.	.	TRBJ2-1	TGTGCCAGCAGCAAGGACATCTGGGGGGACGAGCAGTTCTTC	CASSKDIWGDEQFF
TRBV14	.	.	TRBJ2-1	TGTGCCAGCACCGCGGGGTTCCAGGGACGATACAATGAGCAGTTCTTC	CASTAGFQGRYNEQFF
TRBV29-1	.	TRBD1	TRBJ1-1	TGCAGCGTTTGGAGAGGGGGCTCGAACACTGAAGCTTTCTTT	CSVWRGGSNTEAFF
TRBV11-1	few	.	TRBJ2-7	TGTGCCAGCAGCGGGTCTTACTACGAGCAGTACTTC	CASSGSYYEQYF
TRBV21-1	.	.	TRBJ2-1	TGTGCCAGCAGCACAAGGGGGTGGATCAATGAGCAGTTCTTC	CASSTRGWINEQFF
TRBV6-6	few	.	TRBJ2-7	TGTGCCAGCAGCCGAGCGAGTTCGACAGAGCAGTACTTC	CASSRASSTEQYF
TRBV7-9	.	.	TRBJ1-1	TGTGCCAGCAGCTTTAGCCCGAACACTGAAGCTTTCTTT	CASSFSPNTEAFF
TRBV14	few	.	TRBJ2-6	TGTGCCAGCAGGGGATCTGGGGCCAACGTCCTGACTTTC	CASRGSGANVLTF
TRBV7-2	few	.	TRBJ2-1	TGTGCCAGCAGCTTAGGCAGGGGTGCCAAACTGGAGCAGTTCTTC	CASSLGRGAKLEQFF
TRBV30	few	TRBD1	TRBJ1-2	TGTGCCTGGAGGGAACAGGGGTTGGGTGGCTACACCTTC	CAWREQGLGGYTF
TRBV5-1	.	.	TRBJ1-4	TGCGCCAGCAGCTTTAGGATTGCGCAGCCTAATGAAAAACTGTTTTTT	CASSFRIAQPNEKLFF
TRBV29-1	.	TRBD1	TRBJ1-1	TGCAGCGTACGGGACAGGGTTATGAACACTGAAGCTTTCTTT	CSVRDRVMNTEAFF
TRBV6-6	few	TRBD2	TRBJ2-1	TGTGCCAGCAGTTACGACGGGCTAGCGGGAGTCAATGAGCAGTTCTTC	CASSYDGLAGVNEQFF
TRBV7-8	few	TRBD2	TRBJ2-2	TGTGCCAGCAGCTTACGACTAGCGGGGAACACCGGGGAGCTGTTTTTT	CASSLRLAGNTGELFF
TRBV27	.	.	TRBJ2-3	TGTGCCAGCAGTAAAGGCACAGATACGCAGTATTTT	CASSKGTDTQYF
TRBV7-9	.	.	TRBJ2-5	TGTGCCAGCAGCCCGCAGCTTTACCAAGAGACCCAGTACTTC	CASSPQLYQETQYF
TRBV5-1	.	.	TRBJ1-1	TGCGCCAGCAGCGTCCAGCCGGGCCTGAACACTGAAGCTTTCTTT	CASSVQPGLNTEAFF
TRBV30	many	.	TRBJ1-3	TGTGCCTGGACCAGGGCGAATCCCGGAAACACCATATATTTT	CAWTRANPGNTIYF
TRBV14	few	.	TRBJ2-1	TGTGCCAGCAGCCAAGAGATGGGTAATGAGCAGTTCTTC	CASSQEMGNEQFF
TRBV5-4	few	TRBD1	TRBJ1-6	TGTGCCAGCAGCTCGGGACAGGTGAACTATAATTCACCCCTCCACTTT	CASSSGQVNYNSPLHF
TRBV9	.	.	TRBJ2-1	TGTGCCAACCCGACAGCTCCGCATCCCGGGCAGTTCTTC	CANPTAPHPGQFF
TRBV28	few	.	TRBJ2-2	TGTGCCAGCATTCGGACGGCGAACACCGGGGAGCTGTTTTTT	CASIRTANTGELFF